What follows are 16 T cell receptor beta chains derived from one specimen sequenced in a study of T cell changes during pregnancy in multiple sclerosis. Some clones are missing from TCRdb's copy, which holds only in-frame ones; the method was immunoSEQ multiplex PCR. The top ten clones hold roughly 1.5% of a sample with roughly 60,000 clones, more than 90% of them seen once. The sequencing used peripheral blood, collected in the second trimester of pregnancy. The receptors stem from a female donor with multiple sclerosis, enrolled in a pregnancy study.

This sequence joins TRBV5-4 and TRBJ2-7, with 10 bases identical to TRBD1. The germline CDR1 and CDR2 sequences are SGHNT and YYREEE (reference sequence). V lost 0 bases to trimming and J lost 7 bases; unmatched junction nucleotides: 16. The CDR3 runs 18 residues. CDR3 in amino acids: CASSLAGQGTGRVREQYF. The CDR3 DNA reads TGTGCCAGCAGCTTGGCGGGACAGGGGACGGGTAGGGTAAGGGAGCAGTACTTC.

The CDR3 is CASSYPSGRNYNEQFF. In DNA form, the CDR3 reads TGTGCCAGCAGTTACCCCAGCGGGAGGAACTACAATGAGCAGTTCTTC. The chain couples TRBV6-6 to TRBJ2-1; 9 nucleotides align to TRBD2. The germline gives CDR1 MNHNY, CDR2 SVGAGI (reference sequence). CDR3 length: 16 amino acids. V dropped 2 bases and J dropped 3; count of bases not matched to a gene: 5.

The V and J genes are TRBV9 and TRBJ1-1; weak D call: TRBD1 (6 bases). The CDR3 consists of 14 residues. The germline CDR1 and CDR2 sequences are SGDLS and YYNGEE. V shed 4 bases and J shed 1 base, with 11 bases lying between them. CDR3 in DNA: TGTGCCAGCAGCAGACAGGCGACGAACACTGAAGCTTTCTTT. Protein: CASSRQATNTEAFF.

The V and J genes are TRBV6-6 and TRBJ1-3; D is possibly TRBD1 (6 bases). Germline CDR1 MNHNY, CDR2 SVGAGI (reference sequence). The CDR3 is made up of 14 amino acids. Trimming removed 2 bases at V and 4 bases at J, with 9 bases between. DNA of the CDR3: TGTGCCAGCAGTTACCCGGGACAAGGAAACACCATATATTTT. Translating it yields CASSYPGQGNTIYF.

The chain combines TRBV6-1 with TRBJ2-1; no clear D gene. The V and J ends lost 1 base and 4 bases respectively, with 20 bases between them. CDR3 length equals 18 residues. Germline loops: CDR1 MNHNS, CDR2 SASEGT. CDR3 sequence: CASSEVWVRTILYNEQFF. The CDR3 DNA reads TGTGCCAGCAGTGAAGTCTGGGTAAGAACTATTCTATACAATGAGCAGTTCTTC.

Here the CDR3 reads CASSPAVKNTEAFF. The DNA of the CDR3 is TGTGCCAGCTCACCGGCGGTCAAGAACACTGAAGCTTTCTTT. The rearrangement uses TRBV18 and TRBJ1-1; no firm D call. The V gene's germline CDR1 is KGHSH and CDR2 LQKENI. V was trimmed by 3 bases and J by 1 base, leaving 9 bases between them. CDR3 size: 14 residues.

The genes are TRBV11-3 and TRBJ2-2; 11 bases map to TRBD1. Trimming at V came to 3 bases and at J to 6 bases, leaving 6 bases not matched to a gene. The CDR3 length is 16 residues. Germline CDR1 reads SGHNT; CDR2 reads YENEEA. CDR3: CASSLGPGQGAGELFF. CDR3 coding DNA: TGTGCCAGCAGCTTGGGACCGGGACAGGGGGCCGGGGAGCTGTTTTTT.

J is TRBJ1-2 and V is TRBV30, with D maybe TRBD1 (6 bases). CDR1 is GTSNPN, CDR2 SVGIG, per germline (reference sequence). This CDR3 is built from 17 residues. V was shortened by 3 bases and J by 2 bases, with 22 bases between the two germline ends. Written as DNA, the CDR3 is TGTGCCTGGAGGCGCTCGGGACACCGAACATTAAACTATGGCTACACCTTC. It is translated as CAWRRSGHRTLNYGYTF.

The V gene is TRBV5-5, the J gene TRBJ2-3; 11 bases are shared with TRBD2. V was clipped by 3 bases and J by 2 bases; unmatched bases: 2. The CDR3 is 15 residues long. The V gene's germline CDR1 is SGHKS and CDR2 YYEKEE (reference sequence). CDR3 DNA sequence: TGTGCCAGCAGCTCTAGCGGGGGGTTCACAGATACGCAGTATTTT. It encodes CASSSSGGFTDTQYF.

The CDR3 DNA reads TGTGCCAGCAGCCCTCCCGGGAGCTCCTACAATGAGCAGTTCTTC. Protein: CASSPPGSSYNEQFF. This rearrangement joins TRBV7-2 to TRBJ2-1, with D tentatively TRBD2 (6 bases). The germline V gene has CDR1 SGHTA and CDR2 FQGNSA. Trimming cost V 5 bases and J 0 bases, with 11 bases left between them. CDR3 size: 15 residues.

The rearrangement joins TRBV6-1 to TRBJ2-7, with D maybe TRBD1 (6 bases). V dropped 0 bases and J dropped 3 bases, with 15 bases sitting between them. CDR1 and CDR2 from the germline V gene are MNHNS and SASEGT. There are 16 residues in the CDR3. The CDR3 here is CASSEALGHRFYEQYF. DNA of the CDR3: TGTGCCAGCAGTGAAGCCTTGGGACACCGCTTCTACGAGCAGTACTTC.

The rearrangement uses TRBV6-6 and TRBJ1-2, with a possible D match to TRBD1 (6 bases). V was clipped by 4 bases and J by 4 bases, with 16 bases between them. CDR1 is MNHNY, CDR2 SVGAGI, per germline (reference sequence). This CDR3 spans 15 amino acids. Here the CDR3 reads CASSLGGGAGYGYTF. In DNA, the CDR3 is TGTGCCAGCAGTTTGGGCGGGGGCGCAGGCTATGGCTACACCTTC.

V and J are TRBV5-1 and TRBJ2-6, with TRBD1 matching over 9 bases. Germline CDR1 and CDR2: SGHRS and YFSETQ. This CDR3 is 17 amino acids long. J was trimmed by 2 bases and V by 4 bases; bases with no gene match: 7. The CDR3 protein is CASSPQGDRAGANVLTF. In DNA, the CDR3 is TGCGCCAGCAGCCCGCAGGGGGACAGGGCTGGGGCCAACGTCCTGACTTTC.

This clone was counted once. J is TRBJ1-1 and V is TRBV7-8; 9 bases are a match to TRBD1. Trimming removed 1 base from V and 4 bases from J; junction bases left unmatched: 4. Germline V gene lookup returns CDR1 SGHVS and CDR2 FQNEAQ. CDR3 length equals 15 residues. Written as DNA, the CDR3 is TGTGCCAGCAGCTTAGTCGGACAGGGGTTCACTGAAGCTTTCTTT. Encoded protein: CASSLVGQGFTEAFF.

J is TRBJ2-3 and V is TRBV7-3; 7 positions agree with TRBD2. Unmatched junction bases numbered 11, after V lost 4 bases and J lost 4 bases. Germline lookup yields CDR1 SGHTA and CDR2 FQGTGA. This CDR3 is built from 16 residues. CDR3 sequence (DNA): TGTGCCAGCAGCTCTCGGGCTAGCGGCGTTTCAGATACGCAGTATTTT. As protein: CASSSRASGVSDTQYF. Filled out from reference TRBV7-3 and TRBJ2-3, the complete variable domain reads GAGVSQTPSNKVTEKGKYVELRCDPISGHTALYWYRQSLGQGPEFLIYFQGTGAADDSGLPNDRFFAVRPEGSVSTLKIQRTERGDSAVYLCASSSRASGVSDTQYFGPGTRLTVL.

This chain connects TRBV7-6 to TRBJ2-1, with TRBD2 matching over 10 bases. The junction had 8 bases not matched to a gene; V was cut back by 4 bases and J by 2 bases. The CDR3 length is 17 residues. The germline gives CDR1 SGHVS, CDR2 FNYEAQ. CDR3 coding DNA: TGTGCCAGCAGCTCCCTCCTTGGGACTAGCGCCTACAATGAGCAGTTCTTC. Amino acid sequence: CASSSLLGTSAYNEQFF.